This TCR beta chain was identified in a study of cytomegalovirus exposure and HLA in healthy donors. The wider study: A prior analysis found 117 million unique TCR beta sequences from some 190 million T cells. Genetic ancestry analysis placed around four fifths of the approximately 400 donors that were genotyped in the Caucasian-associated cluster.

Study-wide results and caveats: In a later analysis, CMV-associated beta chains were mostly HLA-associated, it appeared.

Turning to this clone: Its specificity is unknown.

The germline gives CDR1 MDHEN, CDR2 SYDVKM. V was cut by 4 bases and J by 0 bases, with 9 bases left in between. The CDR3 is 15 residues long. PCR was performed using 60 Vbeta and 13 Jbeta primers. Produced via immunoSEQ multiplex PCR; TCRdb's table is partial and in-frame only. The table records around 130,000 clones, 73% of them present only once. The V call is TRBV28, the J call TRBJ1-4; D may be TRBD1 (6 bases). The sequence was collected from a woman aged 35 to 49 in good health and CMV-seropositive. The sequenced sample was PBMCs. CDR3 region: CASSSPGATNEKLFF. CDR3 nucleotide sequence: TGTGCCAGCAGTTCCCCAGGGGCAACTAATGAAAAACTGTTTTTT.